This T cell receptor beta chain was documented in a study of cytomegalovirus exposure and HLA in healthy donors. The primer mix had 60 Vbeta and 13 Jbeta primers. The protocol was immunoSEQ multiplex PCR, while the TCRdb copy is restricted to in-frame clones and leaves out a portion. Here the sample spans some 130,000 clones, 80% being singletons. Whole-study findings and limits: In an earlier analysis, about 87% or about 30%: the productive usage of most TCR beta V segments. In vitro, a few CMV-associated chains proved specific for CMV antigens. Later analysis identified a missense DCLRE1C variant that was linked to TCR beta V- and J-gene trimming.

With V trimmed by 3 bases and J by 0 bases, 9 bases remained unmatched. The CDR3 is 16 amino acids. Germline V gene sequence: CDR1 SGHDT, CDR2 YYEEEE. About this clone itself: Antigen unknown.

The sequenced material came from PBMCs. The gene calls are TRBV5-6 and TRBJ2-7; 7 bases are shared with TRBD2. This sequence was found in a man aged 25-45 years in good health. CDR3 DNA: TGTGCCAGCAGCTCTATACTAGCGAGCGGCTCCTACGAGCAGTACTTC. Translated: CASSSILASGSYEQYF.